Below, 18 T cell receptor beta chains from the same sample are listed, as sequenced in a study of technical replicates of blood from a handful of donors. Assay: immunoSEQ multiplex PCR; the TCRdb copy retains only in-frame clones and omits some. The top ten clones hold over 0.2% of a sample with more than 90,000 clones, approximately 96% of them seen once. Sequenced: T cells isolated from PBMCs. All receptors come from a human donor in good health.

This clone appeared once. V usage is TRBV11-3 and J usage is TRBJ1-1; perhaps TRBD1 as D (6 bases). Germline values: CDR1 SGHNT, CDR2 YENEEA. With 3 bases removed from V and 0 bases from J, the gap between germline ends came to 20 bases. This CDR3 is 18 amino acids long. In DNA, the CDR3 is TGTGCCAGCAGCTTTGAGAAAAGGGGGTGGGACATGAACACTGAAGCTTTCTTT. Translated: CASSFEKRGWDMNTEAFF.

The V gene is TRBV10-2, the J gene TRBJ1-4, with D perhaps matching TRBD1 (6 bases). CDR3 length equals 14 residues. Looked up from germline, CDR1 is WSHSY and CDR2 is SAAADI. Trimming shortened V by 6 bases and J by 4 bases, and 12 bases separated the two germline ends. CDR3 region: CASSGGAVNEKLFF. The CDR3 coding sequence is TGCGCCAGCAGCGGGGGGGCGGTTAATGAAAAACTGTTTTTT.

The chain joins TRBV7-9 to TRBJ1-3; the D is unclear. Germline loops: CDR1 SEHNR, CDR2 FQNEAQ (reference sequence). This CDR3 contains 14 residues. V lost 0 bases to trimming and J lost 5 bases, with 8 bases between them. CDR3 amino acids: CASSLAGRRNTIYF. The CDR3 nucleotides read TGTGCCAGCAGCTTAGCGGGCAGGAGAAACACCATATATTTT.

In its sample, this clone was seen once. This chain uses TRBV14 with TRBJ1-2, with D unclear. The V gene's germline CDR1 is SGHDN and CDR2 FVKESK. V lost 0 bases to trimming and J lost 6 bases, with 14 bases between them. The CDR3 has 15 residues. This chain's CDR3 is CASSQDWISRDGYTF. The CDR3 nucleotides read TGTGCCAGCAGCCAAGATTGGATTTCGAGGGATGGCTACACCTTC.

This rearrangement joins TRBV9 to TRBJ2-5; tentative D call: TRBD2 (6 bases). The CDR3 consists of 18 residues. Germline V lookup: CDR1 SGDLS, CDR2 YYNGEE. The V end was cut by 0 bases, the J end by 0 bases, with 18 bases between. The chain's CDR3 is CASSVDGGAIGYQETQYF. As DNA, the CDR3 is TGTGCCAGCAGCGTAGATGGCGGGGCAATTGGATACCAAGAGACCCAGTACTTC.

This chain joins TRBV7-8 and TRBJ2-1, with no clear D. CDR1 SGHVS and CDR2 FQNEAQ come from the germline V gene. Trimming left V 3 bases short and J 2 bases short, with 11 bases between. This CDR3 has 15 residues. The CDR3 bases are TGTGCCAGCAGCTTCTTTGGCAGGCCCTACAATGAGCAGTTCTTC. Its translation: CASSFFGRPYNEQFF.

The gene calls are TRBV28 and TRBJ1-6, with a weak D call TRBD1 (6 bases). CDR1 is MDHEN and CDR2 is SYDVKM in the germline V gene. The CDR3 loop spans 18 amino acids. Trimming left V 6 bases short and J 0 bases short, with 18 bases between. CDR3 sequence reads: CASRYREFSVSYNSPLHF. As DNA, the CDR3 is TGTGCCAGCAGATACAGGGAGTTCAGCGTCTCCTATAATTCACCCCTCCACTTT. The full variable domain, its missing parts supplied by reference TRBV28 and TRBJ1-6, is DVKVTQSSRYLVKRTGEKVFLECVQDMDHENMFWYRQDPGLGLRLIYFSYDVKMKEKGDIPEGYSVSREKKERFSLILESASTNQTSMYLCASRYREFSVSYNSPLHFGNGTRLTVT.

This chain links TRBV6-5 with TRBJ2-5; 7 bases align to TRBD1. CDR3 size: 14 residues. Trimming took 2 bases from V and 5 from J; bases not matched to a gene: 5. Germline assignment: CDR1 MNHEY and CDR2 SVGAGI. The CDR3 DNA is TGTGCCAGCAGTTACCGACAGGGAAGGGAGACCCAGTACTTC. This codes for CASSYRQGRETQYF.

The V call is TRBV29-1, the J call TRBJ1-1; no firm D call. Between the trimmed V and J ends, which lost 0 bases and 3 bases, there was a span of 5 bases. Germline V gene data show CDR1 as SQVTM and CDR2 as ANQGSEA. The CDR3 length is 12 residues. The chain's CDR3 is CSVEDRYTEAFF. CDR3 sequence (DNA): TGCAGCGTTGAAGACCGTTACACTGAAGCTTTCTTT.

V usage is TRBV30 and J usage is TRBJ1-4; possible D gene TRBD1, 5 bases. Trimming shortened V by 5 bases and J by 5 bases, and 18 bases separated the two germline ends. In germline, CDR1 is GTSNPN, CDR2 SVGIG (reference sequence). The CDR3 loop spans 15 amino acids. The CDR3 region has the DNA TGTGCCTGGGCCGCCCCCTGGGGGGGGAATGAAAAACTGTTTTTT. This translates into CAWAAPWGGNEKLFF.

The CDR3 loop is CASSEVGTGRRYTF. CDR3 bases: TGTGCCAGCAGTGAAGTAGGTACAGGGCGGCGCTACACCTTC. This chain joins TRBV6-1 and TRBJ1-2; tentatively, D is TRBD1 (6 bases). Per germline, CDR1 MNHNS and CDR2 SASEGT. The CDR3 extends over 14 amino acids. V lost 1 base and J lost 9, with 15 bases in between.

This clone showed up just once. The chain has TRBV4-2 and TRBJ2-7; D might be TRBD1 (6 bases). The germline V gene encodes CDR1 LGHNA and CDR2 YNFKEQ. The CDR3 runs to 16 residues. V was cut by 0 bases and J by 0 bases, with 12 bases left in between. The CDR3 DNA follows: TGTGCCAGCAGCCAAGACTCGCAGGGGAGCTCCTACGAGCAGTACTTC. Protein sequence: CASSQDSQGSSYEQYF.

The chain employs TRBV2 and TRBJ1-5; D may be TRBD1 (5 bases). Trimming cost V 4 bases and J 5 bases, with 15 bases left between them. Germline V gene data show CDR1 as SNHLY and CDR2 as FYNNEI. The CDR3 runs 15 residues. CDR3 nucleotides: TGTGCCAGCAGTGGGCAGGGTTCGACTGATCAGCCCCAGCATTTT. It encodes CASSGQGSTDQPQHF.

The V gene is TRBV25-1, the J gene TRBJ1-2; possible D gene TRBD1, 6 bases. This CDR3 has 13 amino acids. The germline gives CDR1 MGHDK, CDR2 SYGVNS. V gave up 6 bases and J gave up 4 bases, with 12 bases separating them. The CDR3 reads CASSLGGPYGYTF. The CDR3 coding sequence is TGTGCCAGCAGCCTAGGGGGACCCTATGGCTACACCTTC.

This clone was seen just once. The CDR3 is CASSQERLAATNEKLFF. The CDR3 bases are TGCGCCAGCAGCCAAGAGCGTTTAGCTGCAACTAATGAAAAACTGTTTTTT. The V gene is TRBV4-1, the J gene TRBJ1-4; D unclear. Trimming took off 0 bases at V and 0 bases at J, with 11 bases between the two ends. The CDR3 sequence is 17 residues long. In germline, CDR1 is MGHRA, CDR2 YSYEKL.

The J gene is TRBJ1-2, the V gene TRBV6-5, with a tentative D call TRBD1 (6 bases). Trimming took off 2 bases at V and 0 bases at J, with 10 bases between the two ends. Germline loops: CDR1 MNHEY, CDR2 SVGAGI. The length of the CDR3 is 15 residues. CDR3 protein: CASSYSRQANYGYTF. The CDR3 nucleotides read TGTGCCAGCAGTTACAGTCGACAGGCTAACTATGGCTACACCTTC.

The rearrangement joins TRBV28 to TRBJ2-2, with 14 positions matching TRBD2. From germline, CDR1 is MDHEN and CDR2 SYDVKM. The CDR3 is 15 residues long. V shed 8 bases and J 8 bases; nucleotides not matched to a gene: 7. The CDR3 sequence is CASETSGRASGELFF. The CDR3 DNA reads TGTGCCAGCGAGACTAGCGGGAGGGCCTCAGGGGAGCTGTTTTTT.

The chain links TRBV10-2 to TRBJ2-2, with D perhaps TRBD2 (5 bases). Germline CDR1 and CDR2: WSHSY and SAAADI. The CDR3 consists of 15 residues. Trimming took off 2 bases at V and 4 bases at J, with 11 bases between the two ends. This chain's CDR3 is CASSERGLGTGELFF. For the CDR3, the DNA is TGCGCCAGCAGTGAGAGAGGGTTAGGCACCGGGGAGCTGTTTTTT.